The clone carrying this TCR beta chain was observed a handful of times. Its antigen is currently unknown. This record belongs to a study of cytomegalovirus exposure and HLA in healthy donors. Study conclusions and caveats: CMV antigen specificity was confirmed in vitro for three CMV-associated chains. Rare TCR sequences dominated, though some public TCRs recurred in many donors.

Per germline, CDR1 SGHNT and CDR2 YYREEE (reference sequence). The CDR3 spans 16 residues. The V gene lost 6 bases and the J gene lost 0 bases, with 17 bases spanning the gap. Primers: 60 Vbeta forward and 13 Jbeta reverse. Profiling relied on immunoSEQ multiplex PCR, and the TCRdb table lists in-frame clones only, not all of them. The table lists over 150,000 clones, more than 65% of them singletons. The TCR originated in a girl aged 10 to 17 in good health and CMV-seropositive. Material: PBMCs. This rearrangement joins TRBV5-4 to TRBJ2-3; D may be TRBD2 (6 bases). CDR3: CASTDGAGTSTDTQYF. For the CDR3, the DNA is TGTGCCAGCACCGATGGGGCAGGGACTAGCACAGATACGCAGTATTTT. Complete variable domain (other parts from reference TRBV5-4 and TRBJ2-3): ETGVTQSPTHLIKTRGQQVTLRCSSQSGHNTVSWYQQALGQGPQFIFQYYREEENGRGNFPPRFSGLQFPNYSSELNVNALELDDSALYLCASTDGAGTSTDTQYFGPGTRLTVL.